The T cell receptor beta chain under discussion was sequenced for a study of blood T cell repertoires in COVID-19. Some clones are missing from TCRdb's copy, which holds only in-frame ones; the method was immunoSEQ multiplex PCR. The sample shows around 260,000 clones, approximately 92% of them seen only once. V was pared by 6 bases and J by 3 bases, with 11 bases between. This CDR3 has 14 residues. Germline-derived CDR1 and CDR2 are MNHEY and SVGAGI. The sequenced sample consisted of peripheral blood. V is TRBV6-5 and J is TRBJ2-2; tentative D call: TRBD1 (6 bases). This receptor was identified in a person aged 18 to 35 with COVID-19, enrolled during active disease. This chain's CDR3 is CASRRTDYTGELFF. Written as DNA, the CDR3 is TGTGCCAGCAGACGGACAGATTACACCGGGGAGCTGTTTTTT.